This T cell receptor beta chain was recovered during a study of blood T cell repertoires in COVID-19. Looking at the study overall: PBMCs, B-cell-depleted T cells, or T cells provided the cDNA or gDNA that made up the material.

The method was immunoSEQ multiplex PCR; TCRdb's version includes in-frame clones alone and lacks a portion of them. The sample lists about 130,000 clones, about four fifths occurring once. Germline lookup yields CDR1 LNHDA and CDR2 SQIVND (reference sequence). Trimming removed 5 bases at V and 7 bases at J, with 12 bases between. CDR3 length: 13 residues. The origin of this receptor is a man aged 45-65 years who had recovered from COVID-19. The V call is TRBV19, the J call TRBJ1-5, with a possible D match to TRBD1 (5 bases). The sequenced material came from PBMCs or T cells enriched from blood (not recorded which). This CDR3 reads CASSPAPGQPQHF. CDR3 nucleotides: TGTGCCAGTAGTCCAGCACCAGGGCAGCCCCAGCATTTT.